The 8 T cell receptor beta chains reported below all come from one sample, sequenced in a study of CD8+ T cells in alopecia areata. Extracted from the samples, RNA was reverse transcribed into cDNA to serve as the sequencing template. Produced via immunoSEQ multiplex PCR; TCRdb's table is partial and in-frame only. This sample yields roughly 64,000 clones, of which roughly 46% are seen a single time; roughly 51% belongs to the top ten. Sequencing input: NKG2D-low CD8+ T cells sorted from blood. Source of these receptors: a human donor with alopecia areata.

The chain uses TRBV5-1 and TRBJ2-7; D gene ambiguous. The CDR3 contains 12 residues. Looked up from germline, CDR1 is SGHRS and CDR2 is YFSETQ. Deletions cut 1 base from V and 4 bases from J, with 6 bases between. The CDR3 spells CASSLSPYEQYF. Written as DNA, the CDR3 is TGCGCCAGCAGCTTGAGTCCGTACGAGCAGTACTTC.

In its sample, this clone was seen once. This sequence joins TRBV27 and TRBJ2-3, with D unclear. V dropped 1 base and J dropped 3 bases, with 14 bases sitting between them. Germline V gene data show CDR1 as MNHEY and CDR2 as SMNVEV (reference sequence). CDR3 length: 16 amino acids. The CDR3 reads CASSLWWVAGTDTQYF. DNA for the CDR3: TGTGCCAGCAGTTTATGGTGGGTAGCCGGGACAGATACGCAGTATTTT.

The V gene is TRBV5-6, the J gene TRBJ2-7, with 15 bases that match TRBD2. Germline values: CDR1 SGHDT, CDR2 YYEEEE. There are 15 residues in the CDR3. The V segment lost 5 bases and the J segment 6 bases; nucleotides outside the gene matches: 6. This CDR3 reads CASRGTSGGKIEQYF. CDR3 nucleotide sequence: TGTGCCAGCAGAGGGACTAGCGGGGGGAAGATCGAGCAGTACTTC.

The rearrangement uses TRBV29-1 and TRBJ2-3, with a weak D call TRBD2 (5 bases). Germline V CDR1 and CDR2: SQVTM, ANQGSEA. This CDR3 is built from 15 residues. V was trimmed by 0 bases and J by 0 bases, leaving 10 bases between them. In DNA, the CDR3 is TGCAGCGTTGAAGATCGTGGCGGGAGCACAGATACGCAGTATTTT. Translating it yields CSVEDRGGSTDTQYF.

This clone has just a few counts. CDR3 in amino acids: CASSLLPGPSVEQYF. Written as DNA, the CDR3 is TGTGCCAGCAGCTTACTACCGGGCCCCTCGGTCGAGCAGTACTTC. The chain couples TRBV7-9 to TRBJ2-7; D gene unclear. Germline assignment: CDR1 SEHNR and CDR2 FQNEAQ (reference sequence). CDR3 length: 15 residues. V was pared by 2 bases and J by 6 bases, with 17 bases between. The full variable domain, with the rest looked up from reference TRBV7-9 and TRBJ2-7, is DTGVSQNPRHKITKRGQNVTFRCDPISEHNRLYWYRQTLGQGPEFLTYFQNEAQLEKSRLLSDRFSAERPKGSFSTLEIQRTEQGDSAMYLCASSLLPGPSVEQYFGPGTRLTVT.

This sequence joins TRBV25-1 and TRBJ2-3, with D unresolved. The germline V and J ends were trimmed by 4 bases and 4 bases, with 12 bases remaining between them. This CDR3 region has 14 residues. Germline V gives CDR1 MGHDK, CDR2 SYGVNS. CDR3 nucleotide sequence: TGTGCCAGCAGTGGGGAAGAGGCTCCAGATACGCAGTATTTT. It specifies CASSGEEAPDTQYF.

The CDR3 region has the DNA TGCGCCAGCAGCTTGCGGGGTTGGCGGTCCTACGAGCAGTACTTC. Its protein is CASSLRGWRSYEQYF. The chain is built from TRBV5-1 and TRBJ2-7; tentative D call: TRBD2 (5 bases). The germline V gene encodes CDR1 SGHRS and CDR2 YFSETQ. V lost 1 base to trimming and J lost 1 base, with 12 bases between them. The CDR3 sequence is 15 residues long.

The rearrangement joins TRBV7-3 to TRBJ2-3; D is uncertain. The germline gives CDR1 SGHTA, CDR2 FQGTGA. With 5 bases removed from V and 6 bases from J, the gap between germline ends came to 9 bases. The CDR3 contains 12 residues. CDR3 sequence reads: CASSDVGDTQYF. The CDR3 DNA is TGTGCCAGCAGCGATGTGGGGGATACGCAGTATTTT.